The rows below give T cell receptor beta chains drawn from one sample of a study of shared clonotypes between healthy human individuals. Sequencing was performed with immunoSEQ multiplex PCR; in TCRdb, only in-frame clones are kept and a portion is missing. Altogether around 2,000,000 clones are present, 85% to 95% being singletons, with the ten largest covering around 0.13%. The sample was naive CD4+ T cells sorted from blood. The receptors originated from a man aged 18 to 30 in good health. Each CDR3 is given with its conserved first and last residue. A D gene is named only where the DNA matches it firmly. The size field is filled for only some rows; it gives once, few, many or a size class.

V gene,J gene,D gene,clone size,CDR3 protein,CDR3 DNA
TRBV6-6,TRBJ1-1,-,-,CASRGQANTEAFF,TGTGCCAGCAGAGGGCAGGCAAACACTGAAGCTTTCTTT
TRBV30,TRBJ1-1,TRBD1,-,CAWGDRGGSEAFF,TGTGCCTGGGGAGACAGGGGGGGCTCTGAAGCTTTCTTT
TRBV7-9,TRBJ2-5,-,-,CASRPTPGETQYF,TGTGCCAGCAGACCGACGCCGGGAGAGACCCAGTACTTC
TRBV30,TRBJ2-7,-,-,CAWSTRRGLAEQYF,TGTGCCTGGAGCACACGGAGGGGGCTAGCTGAGCAGTACTTC
TRBV28,TRBJ2-7,-,-,CASSLWRASTSYEQYF,TGTGCCAGCAGTTTATGGCGGGCTTCAACGTCCTACGAGCAGTACTTC
TRBV7-8,TRBJ1-1,-,-,CASSLFRARAFF,TGTGCCAGCAGCTTATTCAGGGCGCGAGCTTTCTTT
TRBV7-2,TRBJ1-5,-,once,CASSESQSLSNQPQHF,TGTGCCAGCAGCGAGTCCCAGTCGTTAAGCAATCAGCCCCAGCATTTT
TRBV5-1,TRBJ2-1,TRBD2,once,CASSLTGGGYNEQFF,TGCGCCAGCAGCCTTACGGGAGGAGGGTACAATGAGCAGTTCTTC
TRBV10-3,TRBJ2-6,-,-,CAIGGYSGANVLTF,TGTGCCATCGGGGGATACTCTGGGGCCAACGTCCTGACTTTC
TRBV9,TRBJ2-1,-,-,CASSVEPSYNEQFF,TGTGCCAGCAGCGTAGAACCCTCCTACAATGAGCAGTTCTTC
TRBV18,TRBJ1-5,-,-,CASSPIQGGVNQPQHF,TGTGCCAGCTCACCTATTCAGGGAGGAGTCAATCAGCCCCAGCATTTT
TRBV7-2,TRBJ1-2,-,-,CASSFDRNYGYTF,TGTGCCAGCAGCTTTGATCGGAACTATGGCTACACCTTC
TRBV29-1,TRBJ1-2,TRBD1,-,CSVDSGTDYGYTF,TGCAGCGTTGATTCCGGGACAGATTATGGCTACACCTTC